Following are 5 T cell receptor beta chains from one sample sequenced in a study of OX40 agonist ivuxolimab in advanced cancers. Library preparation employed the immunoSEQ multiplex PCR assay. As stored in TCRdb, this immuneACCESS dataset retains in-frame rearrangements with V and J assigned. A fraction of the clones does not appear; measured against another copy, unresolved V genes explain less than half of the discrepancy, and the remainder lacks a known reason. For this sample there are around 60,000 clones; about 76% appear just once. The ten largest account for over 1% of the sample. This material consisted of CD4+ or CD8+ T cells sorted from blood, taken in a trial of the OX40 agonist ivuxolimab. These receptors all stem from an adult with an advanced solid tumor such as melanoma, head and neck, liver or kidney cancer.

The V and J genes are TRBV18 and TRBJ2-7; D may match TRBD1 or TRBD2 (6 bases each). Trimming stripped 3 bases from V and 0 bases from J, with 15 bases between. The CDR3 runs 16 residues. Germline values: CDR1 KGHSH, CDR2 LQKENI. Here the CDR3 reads CASSPEGPGASYEQYF. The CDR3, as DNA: TGTGCCAGCTCACCGGAGGGCCCGGGGGCCTCCTACGAGCAGTACTTC.

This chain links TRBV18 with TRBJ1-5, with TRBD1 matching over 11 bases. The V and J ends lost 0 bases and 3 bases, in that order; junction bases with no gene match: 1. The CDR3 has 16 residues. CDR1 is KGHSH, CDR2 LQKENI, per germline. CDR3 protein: CASSPPGQGDNQPQHF. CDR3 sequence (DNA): TGTGCCAGCTCACCACCGGGACAGGGGGACAATCAGCCCCAGCATTTT.

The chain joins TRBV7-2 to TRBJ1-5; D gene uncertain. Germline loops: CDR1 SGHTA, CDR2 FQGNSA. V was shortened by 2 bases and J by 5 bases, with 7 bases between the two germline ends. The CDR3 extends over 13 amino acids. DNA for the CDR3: TGTGCCAGCAGCTTATCAATGGATCAGCCCCAGCATTTT. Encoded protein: CASSLSMDQPQHF.

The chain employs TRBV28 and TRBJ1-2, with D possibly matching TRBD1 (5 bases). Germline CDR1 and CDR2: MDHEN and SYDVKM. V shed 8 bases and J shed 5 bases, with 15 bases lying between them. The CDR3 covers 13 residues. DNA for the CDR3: TGTGCCAGCTACCAAGAAGGGGAGTATGGCTACACCTTC. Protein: CASYQEGEYGYTF.

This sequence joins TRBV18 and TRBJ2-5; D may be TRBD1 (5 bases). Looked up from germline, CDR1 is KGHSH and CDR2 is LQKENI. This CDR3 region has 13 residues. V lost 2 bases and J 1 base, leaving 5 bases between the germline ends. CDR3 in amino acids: CASSPDSQETQYF. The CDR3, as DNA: TGTGCCAGCTCACCAGACAGCCAAGAGACCCAGTACTTC.